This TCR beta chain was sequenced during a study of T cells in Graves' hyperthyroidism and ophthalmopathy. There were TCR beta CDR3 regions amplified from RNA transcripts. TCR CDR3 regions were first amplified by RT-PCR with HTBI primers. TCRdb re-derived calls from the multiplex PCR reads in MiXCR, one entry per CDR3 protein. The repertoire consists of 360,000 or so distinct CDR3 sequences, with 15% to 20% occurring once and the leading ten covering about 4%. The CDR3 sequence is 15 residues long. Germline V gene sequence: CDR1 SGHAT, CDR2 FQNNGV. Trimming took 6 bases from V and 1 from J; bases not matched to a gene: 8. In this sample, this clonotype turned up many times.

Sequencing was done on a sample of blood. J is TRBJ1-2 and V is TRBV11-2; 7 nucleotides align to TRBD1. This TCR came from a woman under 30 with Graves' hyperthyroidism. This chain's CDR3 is CASRRPGQSNYGYTF. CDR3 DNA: TGTGCCAGCAGGCGTCCGGGACAGAGTAACTATGGCTACACCTTC.